The 27 T cell receptor beta chains below come from one sample, sequenced in a study of T cells after yellow fever vaccination. TCRdb passed the 5' RACE reads through MiXCR, listing each CDR3 protein once. Of more than 200,000 distinct CDR3 sequences listed, over 3% are singletons. Sample: PBMCs, taken 15 days after the yellow fever booster vaccination. The source is a man aged 18 to 29 who received the YFV17D yellow fever vaccine.

This chain links TRBV2 with TRBJ2-7, with 7 nucleotides matching TRBD2. CDR1 SNHLY and CDR2 FYNNEI come from the germline V gene. The CDR3 loop spans 12 amino acids. J gave up 5 bases and V 4 bases, and 2 bases lay outside the gene matches. The CDR3 reads CASSGAGDEQYV. The CDR3 DNA is TGTGCCAGCAGTGGGGCGGGGGACGAGCAGTACGTC.

The sample holds many counts of this clonotype. The rearrangement joins TRBV5-5 to TRBJ1-2, with D possibly TRBD1 on 5 matching bases. The CDR3 extends over 12 amino acids. Germline-derived CDR1 and CDR2 are SGHKS and YYEKEE (reference sequence). Trimming removed 3 bases from V and 7 bases from J, with 10 bases in between. CDR3 coding DNA: TGTGCCAGCAGCTCTGGGGGAGCTGGCTACACCTTC. Amino acid sequence: CASSSGGAGYTF.

This clonotype was seen ten or more times. CDR3 protein: CASSFRPISGNTIYF. In DNA form, the CDR3 reads TGCGCCAGCAGCTTTAGACCGATCTCTGGAAACACCATATATTTT. J is TRBJ1-3 and V is TRBV5-1; no reliable D call. In germline, CDR1 is SGHRS, CDR2 YFSETQ. The CDR3 sequence is 15 residues long. The ends were cut back, 2 bases at V and 0 bases at J, with 9 bases in the middle.

This clonotype showed up many times. V is TRBV12-3 or TRBV12-4 and J is TRBJ1-2; no clear D gene. The CDR3 loop spans 13 amino acids. Trimming removed 5 bases at V and 3 bases at J, with 10 bases between. The CDR3 nucleotides read TGTGCCAGCAGTCACGGGATTCACTATGGCTACACCTTC. This gives the protein CASSHGIHYGYTF.

The table lists this clonotype with many counts. This sequence joins TRBV13 and TRBJ2-7; D is uncertain. V lost 6 bases and J lost 2, with 8 bases in between. Germline lookup yields CDR1 PRHDT and CDR2 FYEKMQ (reference sequence). CDR3 length: 12 residues. Here the CDR3 reads CASREVPYEQYF. The DNA of the CDR3 is TGTGCCAGCAGAGAGGTCCCCTACGAGCAGTACTTC. The entire variable domain, with the rest obtained from reference TRBV13 and TRBJ2-7, is as follows: AAGVIQSPRHLIKEKRETATLKCYPIPRHDTVYWYQQGPGQDPQFLISFYEKMQSDKGSIPDRFSAQQFSDYHSELNMSSLELGDSALYFCASREVPYEQYFGPGTRLTVT.

This clonotype occurred many times. The rearrangement joins TRBV5-1 to TRBJ2-7, with D hard to call. The length of the CDR3 is 13 residues. Trimming stripped 0 bases from V and 3 bases from J, with 7 bases between. Per the germline V gene, CDR1 is SGHRS and CDR2 is YFSETQ. CDR3 loop: CASSLEGSYEQYV. CDR3 in DNA: TGCGCCAGCAGCTTGGAGGGCAGCTACGAGCAGTACGTC.

This clonotype was observed many times. The CDR3 DNA follows: TGTGCCAGCAGTTTTCAAGGGGCGAACACTGAAGCTTTCTTT. Protein sequence: CASSFQGANTEAFF. The chain combines TRBV27 with TRBJ1-1; D is perhaps TRBD1 (5 bases). The germline CDR1 and CDR2 sequences are MNHEY and SMNVEV (reference sequence). Trimming shortened V by 3 bases and J by 1 base, and 9 bases separated the two germline ends. The CDR3 runs 14 residues.

This clonotype has ten or more counts. The gene calls are TRBV5-1 and TRBJ2-3; D may be TRBD2 (6 bases). Trimming removed 4 bases from V and 5 bases from J, with 11 bases in between. Germline assignment: CDR1 SGHRS and CDR2 YFSETQ. This CDR3 region has 13 residues. CDR3: CASSAYGGDTQYF. DNA of the CDR3: TGCGCCAGCAGCGCCTACGGGGGAGATACGCAGTATTTT.

This clonotype was seen ten or more times. V and J are TRBV4-3 and TRBJ2-3; TRBD2 aligns across 13 bases. CDR1 is LGHNA and CDR2 is YSLEER in the germline V gene. The CDR3 runs 16 residues. With V trimmed by 5 bases and J by 4 bases, 6 bases remained unmatched. The CDR3 loop is CASSALAGGSPDTQYF. The DNA of the CDR3 is TGCGCCAGCAGCGCACTAGCGGGGGGGTCCCCAGATACGCAGTATTTT.

This clonotype was recorded many times. V gene TRBV29-1 combines with J gene TRBJ2-5; TRBD2 matches at 8 bases. Per germline, CDR1 SQVTM and CDR2 ANQGSEA. CDR3 length: 14 residues. Trimming took 8 bases from V and 4 from J; bases not matched to a gene: 12. CDR3 bases: TGCAGCTGTAGGCGAGCGGGGGTTGCAGAGACCCAGTACTTC. Translated: CSCRRAGVAETQYF.

This clonotype was found many times. This rearrangement joins TRBV27 to TRBJ2-3, with 12 bases matching TRBD2. The V gene end was trimmed by 5 bases and the J gene end by 3 bases; junction bases not matched to a gene: 9. Germline loops: CDR1 MNHEY, CDR2 SMNVEV (reference sequence). The CDR3 consists of 17 residues. CDR3 sequence reads: CASSTPSGGARTDTQYF. CDR3 nucleotides: TGTGCCAGCAGTACCCCTAGCGGGGGGGCTCGGACAGATACGCAGTATTTT.

This clonotype has at least ten counts. The chain joins TRBV5-1 to TRBJ1-1; the D is unclear. The V gene's germline CDR1 is SGHRS and CDR2 YFSETQ. The CDR3 sequence is 12 residues long. The V end lost 6 bases, the J end lost 1 base, and 7 bases lay between the germline ends. CDR3 in amino acids: CASKDPNTEAFF. Written as DNA, the CDR3 is TGCGCCAGCAAGGACCCGAACACTGAAGCTTTCTTT.

This clonotype was detected once. A much more abundant neighbour one base away suggests this may be a read error. J is TRBJ2-2 and V is TRBV7-2; 7 bases align to TRBD2. This CDR3 comprises 12 residues. Germline V CDR1 and CDR2: SGHTA, FQGNSA. The CDR3 nucleotides read TGTGCCAGCAGCTTTCGTGGCGGGGGGCTGTTTTTT. Translated, it gives CASSFRGGGLFF.

This clonotype has ten or more counts. The gene calls are TRBV3-1 and TRBJ1-2, with D perhaps TRBD1 (6 bases). The CDR3 spans 15 residues. CDR1 is LGHDT, CDR2 YNNKEL, per germline (reference sequence). The V gene lost 1 base and the J gene lost 2 bases, with 11 bases spanning the gap. This CDR3 reads CASSQGGRGNYGYTF. The DNA for the CDR3 is TGTGCCAGCAGCCAAGGCGGCAGGGGAAACTATGGCTACACCTTC. The entire variable domain, with the rest obtained from reference TRBV3-1 and TRBJ1-2, is as follows: DTAVSQTPKYLVTQMGNDKSIKCEQNLGHDTMYWYKQDSKKFLKIMFSYNNKELIINETVPNRFSPKSPDKAHLNLHINSLELGDSAVYFCASSQGGRGNYGYTFGSGTRLTVV.

In its sample, this clonotype was seen many times. V gene TRBV12-3 or TRBV12-4 combines with J gene TRBJ1-3; D is undetermined. There are 16 residues in the CDR3. The V end lost 1 base, the J end lost 0 bases, and 10 bases lay between the germline ends. The CDR3 DNA reads TGTGCCAGCAGTTTAGAGGTCGGGGTCTCTGGAAACACCATATATTTT. Translation gives CASSLEVGVSGNTIYF.

This clonotype was observed at least ten times. The chain has TRBV7-2 and TRBJ2-3; D call uncertain. Germline-derived CDR1 and CDR2 are SGHTA and FQGNSA. The V and J ends lost 3 bases and 6 bases respectively, with 16 bases between them. There are 15 residues in the CDR3. DNA for the CDR3: TGTGCCAGCAGCTTCTTGACCGCCCCGGCGGATACGCAGTATTTT. Translated, it gives CASSFLTAPADTQYF.

This clonotype was detected many times. The chain has TRBV2 and TRBJ2-7, with TRBD1 matching over 7 bases. In germline, CDR1 is SNHLY, CDR2 FYNNEI. The CDR3 is made up of 12 amino acids. V dropped 7 bases and J dropped 5; count of bases not matched to a gene: 5. The CDR3 DNA sequence: TGTGCCAGCACCCCAGGGGGAAACGAGCAGTACTTC. It codes for CASTPGGNEQYF. The full variable domain, its missing parts supplied by reference TRBV2 and TRBJ2-7, is EPEVTQTPSHQVTQMGQEVILRCVPISNHLYFYWYRQILGQKVEFLVSFYNNEISEKSEIFDDQFSVERPDGSNFTLKIRSTKLEDSAMYFCASTPGGNEQYFGPGTRLTVT.

This clonotype was detected many times. The genes are TRBV5-1 and TRBJ2-3, with D unresolved. V lost 4 bases and J 5 bases, leaving 11 bases between the germline ends. The CDR3 is 13 amino acids. Germline CDR1 is SGHRS and CDR2 is YFSETQ. The chain's CDR3 is CASSPAQRDTQYF. In DNA, the CDR3 is TGCGCCAGCAGCCCTGCTCAGAGAGATACGCAGTATTTT.

This clonotype was detected many times. V usage is TRBV4-3 and J usage is TRBJ2-2; D is uncertain. CDR1 is LGHNA and CDR2 is YSLEER in the germline V gene. This CDR3 is built from 14 residues. The V and J ends lost 0 bases and 8 bases respectively, with 10 bases between them. CDR3 protein: CASSQEGNWGELFF. For the CDR3, the DNA is TGCGCCAGCAGCCAAGAGGGAAATTGGGGGGAGCTGTTTTTT.

This clonotype was picked up many times. The J gene is TRBJ1-1, the V gene TRBV3-1; D may be TRBD1 (6 bases). CDR3 size: 14 residues. V lost 3 bases and J 3 bases, leaving 11 bases between the germline ends. Germline loops: CDR1 LGHDT, CDR2 YNNKEL (reference sequence). CDR3 sequence (DNA): TGTGCCAGCAGCCATCACAGGGACGACACTGAAGCTTTCTTT. Protein product: CASSHHRDDTEAFF.

The table lists this clonotype with many counts. The chain carries TRBV7-8 and TRBJ2-1, with 7 positions matching TRBD2. Unmatched junction bases numbered 7, after V lost 2 bases and J lost 15 bases. Germline CDR1 SGHVS, CDR2 FQNEAQ. The CDR3 extends over 12 amino acids. CDR3 DNA: TGTGCCAGCAGCTTAAAAGCGGGAAGTTGGTTCTTC. It encodes CASSLKAGSWFF. The whole variable domain, remainder taken from reference TRBV7-8 and TRBJ2-1, is GAGVSQSPRYKVAKRGQDVALRCDPISGHVSLFWYQQALGQGPEFLTYFQNEAQLDKSGLPSDRFFAERPEGSVSTLKIQRTQQEDSAVYLCASSLKAGSWFFGPGTRLTVL.

This clonotype was observed at least ten times. This chain connects TRBV7-2 to TRBJ2-5; no clear D. V lost 3 bases to trimming and J lost 3 bases, with 11 bases between them. The germline V gene has CDR1 SGHTA and CDR2 FQGNSA. CDR3 length: 14 residues. The CDR3 sequence: CASSFWGSKETQYF. For the CDR3, the DNA is TGTGCCAGCAGCTTTTGGGGTTCCAAAGAGACCCAGTACTTC.

This clonotype appeared many times. This chain joins TRBV12-3 or TRBV12-4 and TRBJ2-1, with D perhaps matching TRBD2 (5 bases). Trimming left V 8 bases short and J 10 bases short, with 9 bases between. This CDR3 comprises 10 residues. DNA for the CDR3: TGTGCCAGCGGGTCGGGAGAGCAGTTCTTC. This gives the protein CASGSGEQFF.

This clonotype was seen at least ten times. V gene TRBV4-3 combines with J gene TRBJ2-3, with D tentatively TRBD2 (6 bases). The CDR3 extends over 16 amino acids. Germline V gives CDR1 LGHNA, CDR2 YSLEER. Trimming took off 0 bases at V and 3 bases at J, with 13 bases between the two ends. The CDR3 reads CASSQDETRTTDTQYF. In DNA, the CDR3 is TGCGCCAGCAGCCAAGATGAGACTAGAACAACAGATACGCAGTATTTT.

This clonotype was seen ten or more times. V and J are TRBV7-2 and TRBJ2-3; 7 nucleotides align to TRBD2. The V gene's germline CDR1 is SGHTA and CDR2 FQGNSA. CDR3 length: 18 amino acids. With 2 bases clipped from V and 0 bases from J, the junction kept 11 bases outside the gene matches. The CDR3 DNA follows: TGTGCCAGCAGCTTATGGTTCCGACTAGCAACTAGCACAGATACGCAGTATTTT. Translation: CASSLWFRLATSTDTQYF.

In its sample, this clonotype was seen many times. One end of the junction is discordant with germline, which a read error may explain. The V and J genes are TRBV12-3 or TRBV12-4 and TRBJ1-1; D not resolved. CDR3 length: 14 amino acids. The CDR3 spells CASSLAPLNTEAFF. The CDR3 DNA reads TGTGCCAGCAGTCTAGCGCCACTTAACACTGAAGCTTTCTTT.

This clonotype was counted many times. This chain joins TRBV10-3 and TRBJ2-6; D is undetermined. CDR3 length equals 16 residues. Germline-derived CDR1 and CDR2 are ENHRY and SYGVKD. Trimming left V 0 bases short and J 0 bases short, with 6 bases between. The CDR3 DNA sequence: TGTGCCATCAGTGAGTCAAGACACTCTGGGGCCAACGTCCTGACTTTC. Protein: CAISESRHSGANVLTF.